What follows are 8 T cell receptor beta chains derived from one specimen sequenced in a study of shared clonotypes between healthy human individuals. Naive CD8 cells comprised CD45RO-negative, CCR7-positively selected cells, excluding terminally differentiated effector memory CD45RA+ cells. Assay used: immunoSEQ multiplex PCR; TCRdb lists only in-frame clones, some missing. There are roughly 850,000 clones in the sample; roughly 96% occur only once, and about 0.25% lies in the top ten. Material for sequencing was naive CD8+ T cells sorted from blood. These receptors were collected from a man aged 30-40 years in good health.

The rearrangement links TRBV10-2 to TRBJ2-2; TRBD1 matches 8 bases. This CDR3 comprises 14 residues. Per germline, CDR1 WSHSY and CDR2 SAAADI. Trimming at V came to 8 bases and at J to 2 bases, leaving 4 bases not matched to a gene. CDR3 residues: CASGDRKNTGELFF. The DNA for the CDR3 is TGCGCCAGCGGGGACAGGAAAAACACCGGGGAGCTGTTTTTT.

This chain uses TRBV10-3 with TRBJ2-7, with no clear D. The CDR3 is 14 amino acids. Germline V gene data show CDR1 as ENHRY and CDR2 as SYGVKD. V was trimmed by 3 bases and J by 4 bases, leaving 13 bases between them. The CDR3 DNA is TGTGCCATCAGTGATACTCCCGAGCCGTACGAGCAGTACTTC. Its protein is CAISDTPEPYEQYF.

The rearrangement uses TRBV10-3 and TRBJ2-7, with D perhaps matching TRBD2 (7 bases). V lost 0 bases, J lost 6 bases, and 12 bases lay in between. Germline loops: CDR1 ENHRY, CDR2 SYGVKD. The CDR3 has 14 residues. CDR3 nucleotides: TGTGCCATCAGTGAGTCAGGGGGGGTAGTCGAGCAGTACTTC. Translation: CAISESGGVVEQYF.

V gene TRBV2 combines with J gene TRBJ1-5, with D perhaps matching TRBD1 (6 bases). CDR1 and CDR2 from the germline V gene are SNHLY and FYNNEI. This CDR3 is built from 16 residues. Trimming left V 6 bases short and J 5 bases short, with 20 bases between. As DNA, the CDR3 is TGTGCCAGCAGCGATGACAGGAGGGGATGGGATCAGCCCCAGCATTTT. Protein sequence: CASSDDRRGWDQPQHF.

The chain carries TRBV2 and TRBJ2-7, with D maybe TRBD1 (7 bases). The V gene lost 6 bases and the J gene lost 2 bases, with 14 bases spanning the gap. The CDR3 is 14 amino acids. The germline gives CDR1 SNHLY, CDR2 FYNNEI. The CDR3 region has the DNA TGTGCCAGCAGCGCGGGACAGAACCCCTACGAGCAGTACTTC. Protein product: CASSAGQNPYEQYF.

On this clone itself: Other DNA sequences in this specimen translate into the identical CDR3. The rearrangement uses TRBV11-2 and TRBJ2-7; the D gene is possibly TRBD1 (6 bases). This CDR3 is built from 12 residues. CDR1 SGHAT and CDR2 FQNNGV come from the germline V gene. V was trimmed by 1 base and J by 7 bases, leaving 8 bases between them. The CDR3 loop is CASSLGGGEQYF. The DNA of the CDR3 is TGTGCCAGCAGCTTAGGAGGGGGAGAGCAGTACTTC. The variable domain in full, with the rest retrieved from reference TRBV11-2 and TRBJ2-7, is EAGVAQSPRYKIIEKRQSVAFWCNPISGHATLYWYQQILGQGPKLLIQFQNNGVVDDSQLPKDRFSAERLKGVDSTLKIQPAKLEDSAVYLCASSLGGGEQYFGPGTRLTVT.

For this clone: The sample holds other DNA sequences that translate to the same CDR3. The gene calls are TRBV7-9 and TRBJ2-7; TRBD1 matches 8 bases. The CDR3 runs 14 residues. V lost 4 bases, J lost 2 bases, and 4 bases stayed unmatched. The germline V gene encodes CDR1 SEHNR and CDR2 FQNEAQ (reference sequence). CDR3 coding DNA: TGTGCCAGCAGCTCGGACAGGGTCCCCTACGAGCAGTACTTC. Translation: CASSSDRVPYEQYF.

The V call is TRBV7-2, the J call TRBJ1-5, with TRBD1 identical over 8 bases. Trimming removed 5 bases from V and 6 bases from J; junction bases left unmatched: 9. The germline V gene encodes CDR1 SGHTA and CDR2 FQGNSA. The CDR3 contains 15 residues. The CDR3 bases are TGTGCCAGCAGCCCGGACAGGGCGTTGAGTCAGCCCCAGCATTTT. Translating it yields CASSPDRALSQPQHF.